The 29 T cell receptor beta chains below were found in one sample sequenced in a study of T cell repertoires in cytomegalovirus infection (dated by TCRdb to the late 2010s). The sample's treatment or condition label is to be understood as: in vitro stimulation with specific CMV peptide epitopes to enrich CMV-specific T cells. Their antigens remain unidentified. TCRdb names Illumina HiSeq 1500 as the instrument used. TCRdb trimmed the raw reads at Q25, called clones with MiXCR and kept productive beta chains. Under each unique CDR3 protein, matching rows form one entry showing the most common genes and DNA. This sample gives about 37,000 distinct CDR3 sequences in total; about 52% of them show up just once. 80% to 95% of the sample goes to the ten largest clones. Sequences were derived from CD8+ T cells from cultured PBMCs, sampled from culture after CMV antigen stimulation. The origin of the receptors is a human donor in good health (CMV status not recorded). Some clones in this sample may be carry-over from other donors' samples.

On this clonotype itself: The CDR3 ends on some other residue instead of the conserved phenylalanine or tryptophan, so this is likely a read error. The chain joins TRBV14 to TRBJ2-1; 10 bases fit TRBD2. CDR3 size: 12 residues. Germline V gene data show CDR1 as SGHDN and CDR2 as FVKESK. CDR3 in amino acids: CASSGSHNQQFV. The CDR3 DNA is TGTGCCTCTAGCGGGAGTCACAATCAGCAGTTCGTC.

This sequence joins TRBV10-3 and TRBJ2-2; D not resolved. CDR3 length equals 15 residues. Germline V gene data show CDR1 as ENHRY and CDR2 as SYGVKD. V lost 0 bases to trimming and J lost 7 bases, with 12 bases between them. The CDR3 reads CAISESEKKGGELFF. The CDR3 region has the DNA TGTGCCATCAGTGAGTCTGAAAAGAAAGGCGGGGAGCTGTTTTTT.

This clonotype was seen repeatedly, ten times or more. V is TRBV4-2 and J is TRBJ2-7; TRBD1 matches at 9 bases. Germline CDR1 and CDR2: LGHNA and YNFKEQ. V gave up 0 bases and J gave up 1 base; unmatched junction bases: 1. The CDR3 covers 15 residues. The CDR3 nucleotides are TGTGCCAGCAGCCAAGAGACAGGGGGATCCTACGAGCAGTACTTC. Residues: CASSQETGGSYEQYF.

In this sample, this clonotype turned up a few times. This sequence joins TRBV18 and TRBJ2-1, with TRBD2 as a possible D gene (6 bases). The germline V and J ends were trimmed by 6 bases and 0 bases, with 21 bases remaining between them. The CDR3 runs 18 residues. Germline-derived CDR1 and CDR2 are KGHSH and LQKENI. CDR3 nucleotides: TGTGCCAGCTCGTCCAGGGCCTTTAGCGGAAGCTCCTACAATGAGCAGTTCTTC. Its translation is CASSSRAFSGSSYNEQFF.

The CDR3 DNA reads TGTGCCAGCAGTGGAGGTGGACGGGGTGAAAAACTGTTTTTT. Protein product: CASSGGGRGEKLFF. The V and J genes are TRBV25-1 and TRBJ1-4; no clear D. V lost 4 bases, J lost 7 bases, and 13 bases lay in between. In germline, CDR1 is MGHDK, CDR2 SYGVNS. The CDR3 is 14 residues long.

This clonotype was found a few times. The chain employs TRBV7-6 and TRBJ2-3; a weak D match, TRBD2 (6 bases). Deletions cut 0 bases from V and 5 bases from J, with 6 bases between. Per germline, CDR1 SGHVS and CDR2 FNYEAQ. The CDR3 runs to 13 residues. CDR3 bases: TGTGCCAGCAGCTTAGCGGAGGGAGATACGCAGTATTTT. Residues: CASSLAEGDTQYF.

The chain couples TRBV19 to TRBJ2-5; D is unresolved. Trimming pared 3 bases from V and 5 bases from J, leaving 16 bases between. Germline V gene lookup returns CDR1 LNHDA and CDR2 SQIVND (reference sequence). The CDR3 covers 15 residues. CDR3 coding DNA: TGTGCCAGTAGTATCCGGCAGGAACTGTTGGAGACCCAGTACTTC. This translates into CASSIRQELLETQYF.

The rearrangement joins TRBV7-8 to TRBJ1-1, with unresolved D. Germline CDR1 SGHVS, CDR2 FQNEAQ. The CDR3 runs 9 residues. The germline V and J ends were trimmed by 5 bases and 10 bases, with 5 bases remaining between them. The CDR3 DNA follows: TGTGCCAGCAGCCCCCTAGCTTTCTTT. It specifies CASSPLAFF.

The rearrangement uses TRBV4-1 and TRBJ1-2, with D perhaps matching TRBD1 (5 bases). CDR3 size: 16 residues. CDR1 MGHRA and CDR2 YSYEKL come from the germline V gene. The V gene lost 2 bases and the J gene lost 7 bases, with 20 bases spanning the gap. The CDR3 region is CASSQLVLGNTGGYTF. In nucleotides, the CDR3 is TGCGCCAGCAGCCAATTAGTTTTGGGGAACACAGGTGGCTACACCTTC.

The chain employs TRBV7-2 and TRBJ2-5; 7 nucleotides match TRBD1. The CDR3 length is 16 residues. Germline V gene data show CDR1 as SGHTA and CDR2 as FQGNSA. V lost 5 bases, J lost 1 base, and 10 bases stayed unmatched. The CDR3 DNA is TGTGCCAGCAGCCGTAGGGGGCGGACGGTCCAAGAGACCCAGTACTTC. Amino acids: CASSRRGRTVQETQYF.

The CDR3 loop reads CASSLRGETLYNEQFF. CDR3 sequence (DNA): TGTGCCAGCAGCTTGAGGGGGGAGACTCTCTACAATGAGCAGTTCTTC. V gene TRBV7-9 combines with J gene TRBJ2-1, with D perhaps given as TRBD1 or TRBD2 (6 bases each). This CDR3 is built from 16 residues. Trimming took off 3 bases at V and 3 bases at J, with 15 bases between the two ends. Germline lookup yields CDR1 SEHNR and CDR2 FQNEAQ (reference sequence).

The V and J genes are TRBV5-1 and TRBJ2-1; possible D gene TRBD1, 5 bases. CDR3 length: 15 amino acids. The V gene lost 4 bases and the J gene lost 0 bases, with 11 bases spanning the gap. Per the germline V gene, CDR1 is SGHRS and CDR2 is YFSETQ. The CDR3: CASSPGQGSYNEQFF. The CDR3 DNA sequence: TGCGCCAGCAGCCCTGGGCAGGGCTCCTACAATGAGCAGTTCTTC.

This clonotype has more than one count but fewer than ten. The chain links TRBV7-9 to TRBJ2-7; no firm D call. This CDR3 has 13 amino acids. CDR1 and CDR2 (germline): SEHNR, FQNEAQ (reference sequence). Trimming took off 3 bases at V and 0 bases at J, with 6 bases between the two ends. The CDR3 here is CASSFSDSYEQYF. The CDR3 nucleotides read TGTGCCAGCAGCTTCTCGGACTCCTACGAGCAGTACTTC.

This clonotype was seen only once. J is TRBJ1-2 and V is TRBV10-3; D is perhaps TRBD1 (6 bases). The CDR3 has 14 residues. The V gene lost 5 bases and the J gene lost 8 bases, with 18 bases spanning the gap. Looked up from germline, CDR1 is ENHRY and CDR2 is SYGVKD. CDR3 bases: TGTGCCATCAGTTATTCAACCGGGACAAGCGGCTACACCTTC. It translates to CAISYSTGTSGYTF.

This clonotype was seen once. The chain uses TRBV20-1 and TRBJ1-2; TRBD1 matches 8 bases. The CDR3 contains 15 residues. V dropped 3 bases and J dropped 4; count of bases not matched to a gene: 10. Germline V lookup: CDR1 DFQATT, CDR2 SNEGSKA (reference sequence). The DNA for the CDR3 is TGCAGTGCTAGGGACAGGGCCCTTGGTGTCTATGGCTACACCTTC. Its protein is CSARDRALGVYGYTF.

The V call is TRBV7-2, the J call TRBJ2-5; possible D gene TRBD1, 6 bases. Germline lookup yields CDR1 SGHTA and CDR2 FQGNSA. Deletions cut 1 base from V and 4 bases from J, with 19 bases between. The CDR3 totals 17 residues. This CDR3 is CASSLVSPYRDRETQYF. In DNA form, the CDR3 reads TGTGCCAGCAGCTTAGTTAGCCCTTACAGGGATCGAGAGACCCAGTACTTC.

J is TRBJ2-2 and V is TRBV4-2, with TRBD2 matching over 7 bases. Per germline, CDR1 LGHNA and CDR2 YNFKEQ. The CDR3 extends over 17 amino acids. Trimming at V came to 0 bases and at J to 7 bases, leaving 11 bases not matched to a gene. As DNA, the CDR3 is TGTGCCAGCAGCCAAGATTGGGGAGGGAGAGGTCTCGGGGAGCTGTTTTTT. Encoded protein: CASSQDWGGRGLGELFF.

This chain links TRBV3-1 with TRBJ2-5; maybe TRBD1 (6 bases). The CDR3 is made up of 15 amino acids. Germline V lookup: CDR1 LGHDT, CDR2 YNNKEL (reference sequence). The ends were cut back, 1 base at V and 4 bases at J, with 13 bases in the middle. The CDR3 DNA is TGTGCCAGCAGCCAAGGCACCCAGGGGACAGAGACCCAGTACTTC. Translated, it gives CASSQGTQGTETQYF.

This clonotype was seen a handful of times. V usage is TRBV7-3 and J usage is TRBJ2-2; 9 nucleotides agree with TRBD2. The germline V gene encodes CDR1 SGHTA and CDR2 FQGTGA. V lost 3 bases, J lost 1 base, and 0 bases stayed unmatched. The CDR3 runs 15 residues. The CDR3 region has the DNA TGTGCCAGCAGCTTTAGCGGGGGGAACACCGGGGAGCTGTTTTTT. Translation gives CASSFSGGNTGELFF.

The chain joins TRBV27 to TRBJ1-4; 7 bases are a match to TRBD1. The CDR3 has 15 residues. The V gene's germline CDR1 is MNHEY and CDR2 SMNVEV (reference sequence). The CDR3 nucleotides read TGTGACTGCAGTCCCCCGGACAGGCGTAATGAAAAACTGTTTTTT. It codes for CDCSPPDRRNEKLFF.

The V gene is TRBV12-3 or TRBV12-4, the J gene TRBJ2-5; 9 bases agree with TRBD1. This CDR3 contains 17 residues. Unmatched junction bases numbered 9, after V lost 3 bases and J lost 1 base. The CDR3 sequence: CASSLLPGQGSQETQYF. CDR3 in DNA: TGTGCCAGCAGTTTGCTCCCGGGACAGGGAAGCCAAGAGACCCAGTACTTC.

This clonotype has more than one count but fewer than ten. This rearrangement joins TRBV6-4 to TRBJ2-1; tentative D call: TRBD2 (6 bases). Germline V CDR1 and CDR2: MRHNA, SNTAGT. V was cut by 4 bases and J by 10 bases, with 17 bases left in between. The CDR3 covers 14 residues. The CDR3 DNA follows: TGTGCCAGCAGTGCGGGGGACTCTGTTCACGAGCAGTTCTTC. It yields the protein CASSAGDSVHEQFF.

This clonotype showed up just a few times. The rearrangement uses TRBV20-1 and TRBJ1-2; no firm D call. The CDR3 consists of 12 residues. Germline values: CDR1 DFQATT, CDR2 SNEGSKA (reference sequence). The V gene lost 2 bases and the J gene lost 7 bases, with 11 bases spanning the gap. CDR3 coding DNA: TGCAGTGCTAGACCGGGGATAATTGGCTACACCTTC. Encoded protein: CSARPGIIGYTF.

This clonotype was detected a few times. V is TRBV7-9 and J is TRBJ2-5; 8 bases fit TRBD2. The CDR3 is 15 amino acids. Unmatched junction bases numbered 5, after V lost 3 bases and J lost 2 bases. Germline V CDR1 and CDR2: SEHNR, FQNEAQ (reference sequence). CDR3 DNA: TGTGCCAGCAGCTTCGTCCTAGCGGGTCAAGAGACCCAGTACTTC. Translating gives CASSFVLAGQETQYF.

V is TRBV27 and J is TRBJ1-2; D not resolved. Germline V CDR1 and CDR2: MNHEY, SMNVEV (reference sequence). CDR3 size: 12 residues. With 5 bases removed from V and 7 bases from J, the gap between germline ends came to 11 bases. The CDR3 loop reads CASSTKGGGYTF. CDR3 in DNA: TGTGCCAGCAGTACAAAGGGTGGTGGCTACACCTTC.

The chain combines TRBV7-9 with TRBJ2-1, with TRBD2 identical over 9 bases. The CDR3 has 16 amino acids. After removal of 5 bases from V and 0 bases from J, the junction contained 5 bases not matched to a gene. From germline, CDR1 is SEHNR and CDR2 FQNEAQ (reference sequence). The CDR3 protein is CASSPSGDNSYNEQFF. The CDR3 nucleotides read TGTGCCAGCAGCCCTAGCGGGGATAACTCCTACAATGAGCAGTTCTTC.

The gene calls are TRBV9 and TRBJ1-4, with TRBD1 as a possible D gene (5 bases). CDR1 and CDR2 from the germline V gene are SGDLS and YYNGEE. This CDR3 is built from 14 residues. V was trimmed by 6 bases and J by 4 bases, leaving 13 bases between them. The CDR3 coding sequence is TGTGCCAGCACCGTGGGAGGGGATAATGAAAAACTGTTTTTT. Translated, it gives CASTVGGDNEKLFF.

The chain carries TRBV7-2 and TRBJ2-1; D uncertain. Germline V gene sequence: CDR1 SGHTA, CDR2 FQGNSA. The V end lost 3 bases, the J end lost 2 bases, and 5 bases lay between the germline ends. This CDR3 is 13 amino acids long. CDR3 sequence reads: CASSFDTYNEQFF. CDR3 DNA sequence: TGTGCCAGCAGCTTCGACACCTACAATGAGCAGTTCTTC.

This clonotype was counted a few times. The rearrangement links TRBV7-9 to TRBJ2-5, with TRBD2 as a possible D gene (5 bases). The CDR3 runs to 13 residues. The germline V gene encodes CDR1 SEHNR and CDR2 FQNEAQ (reference sequence). V lost 5 bases, J lost 0 bases, and 7 bases lay in between. The CDR3 spells CASSAGNQETQYF. CDR3 DNA sequence: TGTGCCAGCAGCGCCGGGAACCAAGAGACCCAGTACTTC.